A selection of T cell receptor beta chains follows, all from one sample in a study of control samples from healthy donors and cancer patients. Produced via immunoSEQ multiplex PCR; TCRdb's table is partial and in-frame only. Here the sample spans more than 100,000 clones, around 89% being singletons. Sequenced: PBMCs. The source is a man between 60 and 75 years old with lung cancer. The CDR3 runs from the conserved cysteine through the conserved F or W. A D gene is named only where the DNA matches it firmly. The listing skips clone size in some rows; elsewhere it reads once, few, many or a size class.

>TRBV3-1/TRBV3-2|TRBD1|TRBJ1-5|-
CASSQSHGQAQHF
TGTGCCAGCAGCCAATCTCACGGACAGGCCCAGCATTTT
>TRBV24-1|-|TRBJ1-6|-
CATDNGVFQNSPLHF
TGTGCCACCGACAACGGAGTGTTTCAGAATTCACCCCTCCACTTT
>TRBV11-2|-|TRBJ2-2|-
CASSSSGRGGGTGELFF
TGTGCCAGCAGCTCCTCCGGCAGGGGAGGAGGGACCGGGGAGCTGTTTTTT
>TRBV30|TRBD1|TRBJ1-2|once
CAWSEQQGANYGYTF
TGTGCCTGGAGTGAGCAACAGGGGGCTAACTATGGCTACACCTTC
>TRBV11-2|-|TRBJ1-1|-
CASSSVTGRAFF
TGTGCCAGCAGCTCGGTGACAGGAAGGGCTTTCTTT
>TRBV6-5|-|TRBJ2-1|many
CASSYSTQGEQFF
TGTGCCAGCAGTTACTCGACCCAGGGTGAGCAGTTCTTC
>TRBV5-1|-|TRBJ2-7|-
CASSRLLGYEQYF
TGCGCCAGCAGCCGCCTTCTGGGGTACGAGCAGTACTTC
>TRBV7-9|TRBD1|TRBJ1-6|-
CASRPYGTGESPLHF
TGTGCCAGCAGACCGTACGGGACAGGGGAGTCACCCCTCCACTTT
>TRBV7-2|-|TRBJ1-2|-
CASSLVPANYGYTF
TGTGCCAGCAGCTTAGTTCCGGCTAACTATGGCTACACCTTC
>TRBV30|-|TRBJ1-1|-
CAWSSGQLNTEAFF
TGTGCCTGGAGTTCTGGACAGCTAAACACTGAAGCTTTCTTT
>TRBV7-9|-|TRBJ2-4|-
CASSLRDLIAKNIQYF
TGTGCCAGCAGCTTGCGGGACTTAATAGCCAAAAACATTCAGTACTTC
>TRBV6-5|-|TRBJ2-2|-
CASSLGRNTGELFF
TGTGCCAGCAGTCTGGGCAGGAACACCGGGGAGCTGTTTTTT
>TRBV7-9|-|TRBJ1-2|-
CASSPRDTPAYNYGYTF
TGTGCCAGCAGCCCCCGGGACACCCCCGCGTATAACTATGGCTACACCTTC
>TRBV7-8|TRBD1|TRBJ2-6|-
CASSLEGQGPPNVLTF
TGTGCCAGCAGCTTAGAGGGACAGGGGCCACCCAACGTCCTGACTTTC
>TRBV6-4|TRBD1|TRBJ1-6|many
CASSERTGGHSPLHF
TGTGCCAGCAGTGAAAGGACAGGGGGCCATTCACCCCTCCACTTT
>TRBV7-6|-|TRBJ2-1|-
CASSPRMAPRSYNEQFF
TGTGCCAGCAGCCCTAGGATGGCTCCCCGCTCCTACAATGAGCAGTTCTTC
>TRBV7-3|-|TRBJ1-1|-
CASSPKGSATEAFF
TGTGCCAGCAGCCCGAAGGGGTCAGCTACTGAAGCTTTCTTT
>TRBV14|TRBD1|TRBJ2-3|-
CASSRRDRPDTQYF
TGTGCCAGCAGCCGCCGGGACAGGCCAGATACGCAGTATTTT
>TRBV7-4|-|TRBJ2-5|-
CASSSTQPQETQYF
TGTGCCAGCAGCTCGACTCAACCCCAAGAGACCCAGTACTTC
>TRBV12-3/TRBV12-4|-|TRBJ1-4|-
CASSPREKLFF
TGTGCCAGCAGTCCACGTGAAAAACTGTTTTTT
>TRBV7-9|-|TRBJ2-1|-
CASSFRELREQFF
TGTGCCAGCAGCTTCCGGGAGCTCAGAGAGCAGTTCTTC
>TRBV6-6|TRBD1|TRBJ1-6|-
CASSSQGEGSPLHF
TGTGCCAGCAGTTCACAGGGGGAAGGTTCACCCCTCCACTTT
>TRBV20-1|-|TRBJ2-5|-
CSAREQQTQYF
TGCAGTGCTAGAGAACAGCAGACCCAGTACTTC
>TRBV5-1|-|TRBJ1-1|-
CASSLSDNTEAFF
TGCGCCAGCAGCTTGTCAGATAACACTGAAGCTTTCTTT
>TRBV19|TRBD1|TRBJ1-6|-
CASSKTGDWSPLHF
TGTGCCAGTAGTAAGACAGGGGATTGGTCACCCCTCCACTTT
>TRBV5-1|-|TRBJ1-1|-
CASTEGGRLTEAFF
TGCGCCAGCACGGAGGGGGGACGCCTAACTGAAGCTTTCTTT
>TRBV12-5|TRBD1|TRBJ1-4|-
CASGPSSDRVNEKLFF
TGTGCTAGTGGTCCTTCTTCCGACAGGGTAAATGAAAAACTGTTTTTT
>TRBV20-1|-|TRBJ2-3|-
CSARLADTQYF
TGCAGTGCTAGATTGGCGGATACGCAGTATTTT
>TRBV18|-|TRBJ2-3|-
CASFTRTRVVADTQYF
TGTGCCAGCTTCACCAGGACAAGGGTCGTGGCAGATACGCAGTATTTT
>TRBV9|-|TRBJ2-2|-
CASKRSANTGELFF
TGTGCCAGCAAACGGAGCGCGAACACCGGGGAGCTGTTTTTT
>TRBV6-5|-|TRBJ2-6|-
CASSYSGSSGANVLTF
TGTGCCAGCAGTTACTCGGGGAGCTCTGGGGCCAACGTCCTGACTTTC
>TRBV11-3|-|TRBJ1-2|-
CASSLDRQGGGYTF
TGTGCCAGCAGCTTAGATCGGCAGGGCGGTGGCTACACCTTC
>TRBV18|-|TRBJ2-2|-
CASSPPTGGRGGELFF
TGTGCCAGCTCACCCCCGACAGGCGGTCGGGGAGGGGAGCTGTTTTTT
>TRBV14|TRBD1|TRBJ1-3|-
CASSQLGQGNTIYF
TGTGCCAGCAGCCAACTCGGACAGGGGAACACCATATATTTT
>TRBV5-6|-|TRBJ2-5|-
CASSLYRRETQYF
TGTGCCAGCAGCTTATACAGACGGGAGACCCAGTACTTC
>TRBV6-1|-|TRBJ1-5|-
CASSEKGTGPQHF
TGTGCCAGCAGTGAAAAGGGGACGGGGCCCCAGCATTTT
>TRBV5-1|-|TRBJ2-3|-
CASSLSGDTQYF
TGCGCCAGCAGCTTATCAGGCGATACGCAGTATTTT
>TRBV5-4|-|TRBJ2-2|once
CASSLEALGPGTGELFF
TGTGCCAGCAGCTTGGAAGCGCTGGGGCCGGGCACCGGGGAGCTGTTTTTT
>TRBV20-1|-|TRBJ1-2|-
CSASRREYGYGYTF
TGCAGTGCTAGTCGCAGGGAGTACGGATATGGCTACACCTTC
>TRBV7-9|-|TRBJ2-1|-
CASSLGGGVSSYNEQFF
TGTGCCAGCAGCTTAGGAGGCGGGGTGAGCTCCTACAATGAGCAGTTCTTC
>TRBV19|-|TRBJ1-1|-
CASSMGRGTEAFF
TGTGCCAGTAGTATGGGCAGGGGCACTGAAGCTTTCTTT
>TRBV18|-|TRBJ1-1|-
CASSPLTGTEAFF
TGTGCCAGCTCACCACTTACGGGAACTGAAGCTTTCTTT
>TRBV11-3|TRBD1|TRBJ2-3|-
CASSSRDSITDTQYF
TGTGCCAGCAGCTCTCGGGACAGCATCACAGATACGCAGTATTTT
>TRBV5-6|-|TRBJ2-5|once
CASSLVGTALSKTQYF
TGTGCCAGCAGCTTGGTGGGGACGGCCCTGTCCAAGACCCAGTACTTC
>TRBV5-5|TRBD1|TRBJ2-7|-
CASRVQGAPYEQYF
TGTGCCAGCAGGGTACAGGGGGCGCCCTACGAGCAGTACTTC
>TRBV5-4|-|TRBJ2-2|-
CASSLTGAGNTGELFF
TGTGCCAGCAGCTTGACGGGGGCGGGTAACACCGGGGAGCTGTTTTTT
>TRBV2|TRBD1|TRBJ2-4|once
CASLGQELAKNIQYF
TGTGCCAGCTTGGGACAGGAACTAGCCAAAAACATTCAGTACTTC